The 24 T cell receptor beta chains listed next were all sequenced from one sample in a study of identical twins. TCRdb redid the calling of the 5' RACE reads with MiXCR, one entry per CDR3 protein. The data show about 690,000 distinct CDR3 sequences, with roughly 6% seen just once and approximately 2% held by the top ten. Sequenced material: naive T cells sorted from blood. The source of these receptors is a man aged 18 to 35 in good health.

This clonotype was detected a few times. The chain couples TRBV13 to TRBJ2-1; maybe TRBD1 (6 bases). Trimming pared 0 bases from V and 1 base from J, leaving 13 bases between. Germline loops: CDR1 PRHDT, CDR2 FYEKMQ (reference sequence). There are 17 residues in the CDR3. The CDR3 is CASSLGPTGRSYNEQFF. DNA of the CDR3: TGTGCCAGCAGCTTAGGCCCTACAGGGCGGTCCTACAATGAGCAGTTCTTC.

J is TRBJ2-7 and V is TRBV20-1; D not resolved. CDR1 is DFQATT, CDR2 SNEGSKA, per germline (reference sequence). This CDR3 has 13 amino acids. V was cut by 5 bases and J by 4 bases, with 15 bases left in between. The CDR3 nucleotides read TGCAGTGCTCCGACTTCCTCCGGGTACGAGCAGTACTTC. Its translation is CSAPTSSGYEQYF.

The genes are TRBV20-1 and TRBJ2-1; 13 bases map to TRBD2. V dropped 6 bases and J dropped 4; count of bases not matched to a gene: 6. Germline V CDR1 and CDR2: DFQATT, SNEGSKA (reference sequence). This CDR3 has 15 residues. The CDR3, as DNA: TGCAGTGCCTGGCCGGGACTAGCGGGATACAATGAGCAGTTCTTC. The encoded protein is CSAWPGLAGYNEQFF.

This clonotype came up a few times. The chain links TRBV20-1 to TRBJ2-7; D possibly corresponds to TRBD1 (6 bases). CDR3 length: 18 residues. Germline CDR1 reads DFQATT; CDR2 reads SNEGSKA (reference sequence). V dropped 6 bases and J dropped 0 bases, with 27 bases sitting between them. The CDR3 protein is CSAPPYSTTGKFSYEQYF. Written as DNA, the CDR3 is TGCAGTGCCCCCCCCTACTCGACTACAGGGAAATTCTCCTACGAGCAGTACTTC.

This clonotype was recorded a few times. V gene TRBV6-6 combines with J gene TRBJ1-4; D not resolved. Trimming stripped 8 bases from V and 5 bases from J, with 9 bases between. This CDR3 is 12 amino acids long. Germline V gene sequence: CDR1 MNHNY, CDR2 SVGAGI (reference sequence). The CDR3 sequence: CASRAPNEKLFF. The DNA of the CDR3 is TGTGCCAGCCGCGCGCCAAATGAAAAACTGTTTTTT.

The rearrangement uses TRBV7-9 and TRBJ2-3, with D perhaps given as TRBD1 or TRBD2 (5 bases each). There are 14 residues in the CDR3. V lost 2 bases and J lost 1, with 7 bases in between. Germline values: CDR1 SEHNR, CDR2 FQNEAQ (reference sequence). The CDR3 DNA is TGTGCCAGCAGCTTACAGGGACGCACAGATACGCAGTATTTT. This codes for CASSLQGRTDTQYF.

This clonotype was seen many times. The chain employs TRBV27 and TRBJ1-4, with TRBD1 matching 7 bases. This CDR3 contains 16 residues. V lost 5 bases to trimming and J lost 5 bases; unmatched junction nucleotides: 11. The germline gives CDR1 MNHEY, CDR2 SMNVEV (reference sequence). The CDR3 spells CASSLPHRGRNEKLFF. The CDR3 DNA reads as TGTGCCAGCAGTCTCCCCCACAGGGGACGCAATGAAAAACTGTTTTTT.

There are many counts of this clonotype. The chain couples TRBV6-1 to TRBJ1-6, with 8 bases lining up with TRBD1. Trimming cost V 4 bases and J 6 bases; bases outside gene matches: 2. Germline V gene lookup returns CDR1 MNHNS and CDR2 SASEGT. This CDR3 spans 14 amino acids. Written as DNA, the CDR3 is TGTGCCAGCAGTGGTGACAGGGGTAATTCACCCCTCCACTTT. It encodes CASSGDRGNSPLHF.

This clonotype was observed at least ten times. The chain links TRBV12-3 or TRBV12-4 to TRBJ2-1, with a weak D call TRBD2 (5 bases). The CDR3 has 15 amino acids. The V and J ends lost 6 bases and 1 base respectively, with 13 bases between them. CDR3 nucleotide sequence: TGTGCCAGCAGACAGTCTAGCCAATCCTACAATGAGCAGTTCTTC. It yields the protein CASRQSSQSYNEQFF.

This clonotype came up many times. The chain employs TRBV7-9 and TRBJ1-5; no firm D call. Trimming stripped 8 bases from V and 0 bases from J, with 17 bases between. The V gene's germline CDR1 is SEHNR and CDR2 FQNEAQ (reference sequence). This CDR3 contains 16 residues. The CDR3 sequence is CASPLRARYSNQPQHF. The CDR3 DNA reads TGTGCCAGCCCACTAAGGGCCCGTTATAGCAATCAGCCCCAGCATTTT.

This clonotype was observed a handful of times. The chain couples TRBV7-9 to TRBJ2-5, with 8 bases fitting TRBD1. J was trimmed by 5 bases and V by 5 bases; bases with no gene match: 13. The CDR3 length is 16 residues. Germline assignment: CDR1 SEHNR and CDR2 FQNEAQ (reference sequence). CDR3 in DNA: TGTGCCAGCAGCCGCAGGGGGCGCTTAACTTGGGAGACCCAGTACTTC. As protein: CASSRRGRLTWETQYF.

This clonotype was detected ten times or more. V gene TRBV20-1 combines with J gene TRBJ2-1, with 8 bases fitting TRBD1. Per the germline V gene, CDR1 is DFQATT and CDR2 is SNEGSKA (reference sequence). Trimming removed 6 bases from V and 3 bases from J; junction bases left unmatched: 7. This CDR3 has 14 residues. CDR3 amino acids: CSATRTGRYNEQFF. CDR3 nucleotide sequence: TGCAGTGCCACCCGGACAGGGCGCTACAATGAGCAGTTCTTC.

This clonotype was seen ten or more times. This rearrangement joins TRBV6-1 to TRBJ1-1; maybe TRBD1 (6 bases). Between the trimmed V and J ends, which lost 6 bases and 2 bases, there was a span of 13 bases. The length of the CDR3 is 14 residues. Germline V gene sequence: CDR1 MNHNS, CDR2 SASEGT. CDR3 loop: CASRLTGSNTEAFF. CDR3 DNA: TGTGCCAGCAGACTGACAGGTTCTAACACTGAAGCTTTCTTT.

The V and J genes are TRBV11-3 and TRBJ2-2; possibly TRBD2 for D (7 bases). The V end was cut by 5 bases, the J end by 4 bases, with 14 bases between. CDR1 and CDR2 (germline): SGHNT, YENEEA. The CDR3 runs to 15 residues. CDR3 bases: TGTGCCAGCAGCCCCCGGAGGGGGGGCACCGGGGAGCTGTTTTTT. Translating gives CASSPRRGGTGELFF.

This clonotype was seen at least ten times. The V call is TRBV28, the J call TRBJ2-2, with 10 bases lining up with TRBD1. CDR1 and CDR2 from the germline V gene are MDHEN and SYDVKM. The CDR3 is made up of 14 amino acids. V lost 8 bases and J lost 7; bases outside the gene matches: 7. Here the CDR3 reads CASGRTGGGGELFF. CDR3 in DNA: TGTGCCAGCGGCCGGACAGGGGGTGGCGGGGAGCTGTTTTTT.

This clonotype was picked up many times. This chain joins TRBV9 and TRBJ2-3; no reliable D call. CDR3 length: 14 residues. Trimming removed 0 bases at V and 0 bases at J, with 5 bases between. Germline V gives CDR1 SGDLS, CDR2 YYNGEE. The DNA for the CDR3 is TGTGCCAGCAGCGTAGAGGGCAGCACAGATACGCAGTATTTT. Amino acid sequence: CASSVEGSTDTQYF. Based on the CDR3 plus reference TRBV9 and TRBJ2-3, the full variable domain is DSGVTQTPKHLITATGQRVTLRCSPRSGDLSVYWYQQSLDQGLQFLIQYYNGEERAKGNILERFSAQQFPDLHSELNLSSLELGDSALYFCASSVEGSTDTQYFGPGTRLTVL.

This clonotype was seen just once. This may come from a read error, since a much larger clone is one base off. The J gene is TRBJ2-7, the V gene TRBV27; D ambiguous. Germline values: CDR1 MNHEY, CDR2 SMNVEV (reference sequence). This CDR3 has 14 residues. V lost 3 bases to trimming and J lost 2 bases, with 11 bases between them. CDR3 coding DNA: TGTGCCAGCAGTTTTGAACACTGGACCTACGAGCAGTACTTC. Translated, it gives CASSFEHWTYEQYF.

The chain carries TRBV12-3 or TRBV12-4 and TRBJ2-5; no reliable D call. Trimming removed 3 bases at V and 7 bases at J, with 18 bases between. The CDR3 spans 15 residues. CDR3 nucleotides: TGTGCCAGCAGTTTTCGGTCGGGTCTAGATGGGACCCAGTACTTC. Protein product: CASSFRSGLDGTQYF.

This clonotype showed up just a few times. One end of the junction fails to match germline, which may point to a read error. The gene calls are TRBV6-5 and TRBJ1-2; 8 bases fit TRBD1. The CDR3 has 17 residues. Germline V gives CDR1 MNHEY, CDR2 SVGAGI. CDR3 sequence (DNA): TGTGCCAGCATTTACTTGCTCGGGACAGGTGGAAACTATGGCTACACCTTC. It is translated as CASIYLLGTGGNYGYTF.

This clonotype was seen ten or more times. This chain connects TRBV6-5 to TRBJ2-3, with D possibly being TRBD2 (5 bases). Germline lookup yields CDR1 MNHEY and CDR2 SVGAGI. The CDR3 length is 15 residues. V lost 2 bases, J lost 3 bases, and 12 bases lay in between. Written as DNA, the CDR3 is TGTGCCAGCAGTTACATGGGAGTTACAACAGATACGCAGTATTTT. Its protein product is CASSYMGVTTDTQYF.

The chain is built from TRBV5-5 and TRBJ1-3, with a tentative D call TRBD1 (6 bases). Germline V gene data show CDR1 as SGHKS and CDR2 as YYEKEE (reference sequence). V gave up 3 bases and J gave up 0 bases, with 10 bases separating them. The CDR3 extends over 15 amino acids. The chain's CDR3 is CASSWDMPSGNTIYF. The CDR3 DNA reads as TGTGCCAGCAGCTGGGACATGCCCTCTGGAAACACCATATATTTT.

CDR3 DNA: TGTGCCAGCAGTCCTACCGACTTCGGAGAGACCCAGTACTTC. Protein: CASSPTDFGETQYF. V usage is TRBV12-3 or TRBV12-4 and J usage is TRBJ2-5; D call uncertain. Trimming pared 5 bases from V and 4 bases from J, leaving 14 bases between. The CDR3 is 14 residues long.

This chain joins TRBV11-1 and TRBJ2-1, with 10 bases that match TRBD1. CDR3 size: 18 residues. V gave up 4 bases and J gave up 6 bases; unmatched junction bases: 15. Germline V lookup: CDR1 SGHAT, CDR2 FQDESV (reference sequence). CDR3 nucleotide sequence: TGTGCCAGCAGCTCCCTAGGCCCCGGGACAGGGGACGGCAATGAGCAGTTCTTC. This codes for CASSSLGPGTGDGNEQFF.

This clonotype was recorded many times. This chain links TRBV28 with TRBJ2-7, with D perhaps assigned TRBD1 or TRBD2 (5 bases each). CDR1 and CDR2 (germline): MDHEN, SYDVKM. The V end was cut by 6 bases, the J end by 2 bases, with 11 bases between. This CDR3 comprises 13 residues. CDR3 nucleotide sequence: TGTGCCAGCAGAGGGACCCTTACCTACGAGCAGTACTTC. Translating it yields CASRGTLTYEQYF.